This T cell receptor beta chain was identified in a study of pediatric ulcerative colitis. The CDR3 runs to 14 residues. V shed 7 bases and J shed 5 bases, with 12 bases lying between them. CDR1 MNHEY and CDR2 SMNVEV come from the germline V gene (reference sequence). Produced via immunoSEQ multiplex PCR; TCRdb's table is partial and in-frame only. Of about 32,000 clones in the sample, roughly 86% were seen once. The specimen was blood. This rearrangement joins TRBV27 to TRBJ1-6; D gene ambiguous. The receptor comes from a boy aged 5-17 years with severe ulcerative colitis. CDR3 residues: CASTHRAHNSPLHF. The CDR3 DNA is TGTGCCAGCACCCACCGGGCACATAATTCACCCCTCCACTTT.